The text below deals with one T cell receptor (beta chain). As originally analysed: Amplifying reference gene primers gave estimates of nucleated cell counts. Profiling relied on immunoSEQ multiplex PCR, and the TCRdb table lists in-frame clones only, not all of them. The D gene and trimming were derived from the DNA, and the V and J assignments and clone size from that table. The sample contains tens of thousands of clones, approximately 83% of which appear only once. This entry comes from a study of blood T cell repertoires in COVID-19. Study details: From the United States, Italy and Spain came samples of acute and convalescent COVID-19. T cells, B-cell-depleted T cells, or PBMCs supplied cDNA or gDNA.

Germline V gene sequence: CDR1 SGHDN, CDR2 FVKESK. V lost 0 bases and J lost 2, with 7 bases in between. The CDR3 runs to 14 residues. The chain recombines TRBV14 with TRBJ1-2, with unresolved D. What was sequenced was peripheral blood. This receptor was obtained from a woman of 80 years or more with acute or convalescent COVID-19. CDR3 protein: CASSQDQANYGYTF. The CDR3 DNA follows: TGTGCCAGCAGCCAAGATCAGGCGAACTATGGCTACACCTTC.